This TCR beta chain was sequenced in a study of T cell responses to AZD1222 COVID-19 vaccine. Study conclusions and caveats: There were vaccine-associated CD4 TCRs across spike, dominant at 160-218 and 743-854. Seropositivity was recorded at baseline in only a handful of AZD1222 recipients. Reports say nearly half of spike-specific TCRs go after unmutated variant regions. Donors in the cohort were predominantly white British and more often female, and clonal diversity was possibly underestimated.

This CDR3 spans 15 amino acids. Germline CDR1 is SEHNR and CDR2 is FQNEAQ (reference sequence). Germline trimming cut 3 bases from V and 3 bases from J; bases unmatched to any gene: 4. For this clone: Its target is unknown.

The repertoire was sequenced with immunoSEQ multiplex PCR; TCRdb's copy has only in-frame clones and lacks some. This sample has approximately 100,000 clones; about 88% occur once, and the top ten carry 3.7%. The specimen was peripheral blood, collected on day 0 of AZD1222 vaccination. The J gene is TRBJ1-5, the V gene TRBV7-9; 8 nucleotides align to TRBD1. The sequence was obtained from an adult in good health. The CDR3 nucleotides are TGTGCCAGCAGCTTTGGGGACAGGTTCAATCAGCCCCAGCATTTT. Translating gives CASSFGDRFNQPQHF.